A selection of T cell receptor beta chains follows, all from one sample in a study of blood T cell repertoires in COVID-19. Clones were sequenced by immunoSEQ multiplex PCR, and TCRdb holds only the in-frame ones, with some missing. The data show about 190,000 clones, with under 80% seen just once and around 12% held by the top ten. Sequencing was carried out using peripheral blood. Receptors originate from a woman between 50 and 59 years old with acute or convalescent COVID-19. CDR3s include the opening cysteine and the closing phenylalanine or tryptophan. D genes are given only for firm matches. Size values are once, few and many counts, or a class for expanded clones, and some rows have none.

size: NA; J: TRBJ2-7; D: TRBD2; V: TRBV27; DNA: TGTGCCAGCAGTTTAGGGAGCGGGGGCTACGAGCAGTACTTC; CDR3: CASSLGSGGYEQYF
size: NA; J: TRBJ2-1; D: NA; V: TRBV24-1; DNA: TGTGCCACCAGTGATTTAGCAGGGGCGAAGCAGTTCTTC; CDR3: CATSDLAGAKQFF
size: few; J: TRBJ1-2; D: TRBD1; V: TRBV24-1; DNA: TGTGCCACCAGCCACAGGGGAATGAGCTATGGCTACACCTTC; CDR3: CATSHRGMSYGYTF
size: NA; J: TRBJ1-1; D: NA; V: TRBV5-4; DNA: TGTGCCAGCACCGCCACCGAGACAGGTAGGAACACTGAAGCTTTCTTT; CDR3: CASTATETGRNTEAFF
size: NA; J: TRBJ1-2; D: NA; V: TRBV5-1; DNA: TGCGCCAGCAGCTTGTCAGTAGGACAGAACCCTGGTGGCTACACCTTC; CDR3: CASSLSVGQNPGGYTF
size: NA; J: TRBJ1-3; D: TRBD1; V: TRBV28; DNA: TGTGCCAGCAGTTCACGAAACCGGGACAGCCTTGGAAACACCATATATTTT; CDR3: CASSSRNRDSLGNTIYF
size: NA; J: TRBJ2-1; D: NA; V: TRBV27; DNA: TGTGCCAGCAGTTACTCCTACTATCATAATCACGATGAGCAGTTCTTC; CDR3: CASSYSYYHNHDEQFF
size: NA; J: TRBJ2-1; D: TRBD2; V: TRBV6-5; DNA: TGTGCCAGCAGTTACCAATGGGAGGGAGGGCAGTTCTTC; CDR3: CASSYQWEGGQFF
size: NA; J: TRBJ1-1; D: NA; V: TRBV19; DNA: TGTGCCAGTAGACGTGAACACATCAGGGGCGGCACTGAAGCTTTCTTT; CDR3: CASRREHIRGGTEAFF
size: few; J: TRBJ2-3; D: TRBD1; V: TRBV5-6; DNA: TGTGCCAGCAGCTTGGTGCCTGGACAGGGGACAGATACGCAGTATTTT; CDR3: CASSLVPGQGTDTQYF
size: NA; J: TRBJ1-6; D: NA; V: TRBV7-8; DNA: TGTGCCAGCAGCTTAGTGGTAGGGGAATTCTATAATTCACCCCTCCACTTT; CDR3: CASSLVVGEFYNSPLHF
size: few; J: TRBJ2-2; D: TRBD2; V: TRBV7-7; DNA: TGTGCGACGATTAGAAGAAAGCGGGGGGTCGCGAACACCGGGGAGCTGTTTTTT; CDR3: CATIRRKRGVANTGELFF
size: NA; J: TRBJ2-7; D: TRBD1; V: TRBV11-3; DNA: TGTGCCAGCAGCTCCAGACAGGGGGCCCACGAGCAGTACTTC; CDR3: CASSSRQGAHEQYF
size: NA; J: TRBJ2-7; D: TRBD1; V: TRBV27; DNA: TGTGCCAGCAGTTTCCTAGACAGGGCCGAGCAGTACTTC; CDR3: CASSFLDRAEQYF
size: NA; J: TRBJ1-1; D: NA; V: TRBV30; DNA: TGTGCCTGGACCCACCCGGGTCTCCTGGCAGAAGCTTTCTTT; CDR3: CAWTHPGLLAEAFF
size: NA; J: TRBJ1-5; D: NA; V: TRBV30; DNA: TGTGCCTGGAGTGATGTTCCTAATCAGCCCCAGCATTTT; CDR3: CAWSDVPNQPQHF
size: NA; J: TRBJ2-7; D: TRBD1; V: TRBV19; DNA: TGTGCCAGTAGTCCGACCGGGACAGGGTCAAGCGAGCAGTACTTC; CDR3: CASSPTGTGSSEQYF
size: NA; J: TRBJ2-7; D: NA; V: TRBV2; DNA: TGTGCCAGCAGTGAGGGCGGGGCGTCCGGCGAGCAGTACTTC; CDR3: CASSEGGASGEQYF
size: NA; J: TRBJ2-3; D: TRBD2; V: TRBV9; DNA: TGTGCCAGCAGCGTCGGACTAGCGGAGAGAGATACGCAGTATTTT; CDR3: CASSVGLAERDTQYF
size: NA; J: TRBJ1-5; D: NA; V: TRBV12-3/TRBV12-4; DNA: TGTGCCAGCAGAAAGCGATCTGATCAGCCCCAGCATTTT; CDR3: CASRKRSDQPQHF
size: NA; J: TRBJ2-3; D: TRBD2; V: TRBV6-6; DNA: TGTGCCAGCAGTCAGGCTCTAGCGGGGGGACTCACAGATACGCAGTATTTT; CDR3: CASSQALAGGLTDTQYF
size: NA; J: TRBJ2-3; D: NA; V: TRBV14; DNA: TGTGCCAGCACCCCCCGAAAGGGACTCCAGTTGGATACGCAGTATTTT; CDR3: CASTPRKGLQLDTQYF
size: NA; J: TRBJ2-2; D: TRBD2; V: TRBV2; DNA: TGTGCCAGCAGTTGGACTAGCGGGGGGGCCACCGGGGAGCTGTTTTTT; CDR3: CASSWTSGGATGELFF
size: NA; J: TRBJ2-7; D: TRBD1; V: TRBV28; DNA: TGTGCCAGCAGTCTCGCACAGGGGCGATACGAGCAGTACTTC; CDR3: CASSLAQGRYEQYF
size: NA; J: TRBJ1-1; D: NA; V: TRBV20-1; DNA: TGCAGTGCCGCGTACACTGAAGCTTTCTTT; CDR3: CSAAYTEAFF
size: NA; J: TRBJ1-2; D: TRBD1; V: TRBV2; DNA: TGTGCCAGCAGAGGAAGCTGGACAGGCCCATACACCTTC; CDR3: CASRGSWTGPYTF
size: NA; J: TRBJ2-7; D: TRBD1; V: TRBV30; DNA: TGTGCCTGGAGTAAGGGACAGGGAACCTACGAGCAGTACTTC; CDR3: CAWSKGQGTYEQYF
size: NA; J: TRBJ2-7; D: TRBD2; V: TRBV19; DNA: TGTGCCAGCTCAAGCGGGGGGTCCTACGAGCAGTACTTC; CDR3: CASSSGGSYEQYF
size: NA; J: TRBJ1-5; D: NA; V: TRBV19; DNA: TGTGCCAGTAGTATACGGGGGGCAGGTCAGCCCCAGCATTTT; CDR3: CASSIRGAGQPQHF
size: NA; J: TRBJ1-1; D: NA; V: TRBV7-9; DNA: TGTGCCAGCAGCCGATGGACGGGGATGAACACTGAAGCTTTCTTT; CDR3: CASSRWTGMNTEAFF
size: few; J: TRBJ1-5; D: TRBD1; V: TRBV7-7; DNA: TGTGCTAGCAGCTTTGAAGGGGGCCCCGATTCGGATAGCAATCAGCCCCAGCATTTT; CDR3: CASSFEGGPDSDSNQPQHF
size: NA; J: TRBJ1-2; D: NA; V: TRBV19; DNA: TGTGCCAGTAGTATAGATCCCAGGGGTGACTATGGCTACACCTTC; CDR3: CASSIDPRGDYGYTF
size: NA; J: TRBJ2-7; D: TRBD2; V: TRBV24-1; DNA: TGTGCCACCGAAGCGGGGGGCCAACCCTACGAGCAGTACTTC; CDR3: CATEAGGQPYEQYF
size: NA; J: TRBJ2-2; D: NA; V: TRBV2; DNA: TGTGCCAGCAGTGCCGAACTAGCCGGGGAGCTGTTTTTT; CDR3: CASSAELAGELFF
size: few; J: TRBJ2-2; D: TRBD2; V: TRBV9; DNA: TGTGCCAGCAGCGTGAGGCTAGCGGGAGTCCTGAACACCGGGGAGCTGTTTTTT; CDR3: CASSVRLAGVLNTGELFF
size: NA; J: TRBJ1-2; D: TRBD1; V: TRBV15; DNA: TGTGCCACCAGCCCGGACAGGGCAAATGGCTACACCTTC; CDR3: CATSPDRANGYTF
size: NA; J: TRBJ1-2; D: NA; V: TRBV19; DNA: TGTGCCAGTAGTCCGGCAGCAGGGGCTGGCTACACCTTC; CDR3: CASSPAAGAGYTF
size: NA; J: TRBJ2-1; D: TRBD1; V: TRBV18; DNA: TGTGCCAGCTTTCTCAGAACAGGGGAAATCGATGAGCAGTTCTTC; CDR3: CASFLRTGEIDEQFF
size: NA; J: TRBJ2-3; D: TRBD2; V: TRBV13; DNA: TGTGCCAGCGCTAGCGGTTTCACAGATACGCAGTATTTT; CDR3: CASASGFTDTQYF
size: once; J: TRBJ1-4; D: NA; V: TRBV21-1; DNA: TGTGCCAGCAGCAAAGACCATGGCCCACCCGAAAAACTGTTTTTT; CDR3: CASSKDHGPPEKLFF
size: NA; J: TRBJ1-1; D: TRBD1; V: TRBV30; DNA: TGTGGGACGACAGGGGGAACTGAAGCTTTCTTT; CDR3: CGTTGGTEAFF